The clone carrying this T cell receptor (beta chain) has more than one count but fewer than ten. Its antigen is not known. Unique molecular identifiers were added to individual cDNA molecules. TCRdb re-derived calls from the 5' RACE reads in MiXCR, one entry per CDR3 protein. The profile shows about 70,000 distinct CDR3 sequences, around 15% of them singletons. The data were obtained in a study of early T cells in non-severe SARS-CoV-2 infection. As for the study in general: Alpha and beta chains were unpaired, from unsorted whole-blood bulk RNA.

The study's findings and limits: VDJdb matching, biased toward anti-spike CD8 responses, missed private and CD4 specificities.

Trimming cost V 5 bases and J 4 bases, with 12 bases left between them. The V gene's germline CDR1 is MDHEN and CDR2 SYDVKM. The CDR3 spans 13 residues. The receptor was isolated from an adult who was a healthcare worker with PCR-confirmed SARS-CoV-2 infection or an uninfected control (not recorded which). This chain links TRBV28 with TRBJ2-7; D unresolved. The sequencing here drew on whole blood, taken at baseline. CDR3 loop: CASSILTPYEQYF. Here the CDR3 DNA reads TGTGCCAGCAGTATCCTGACCCCTTACGAGCAGTACTTC.